Listed below are T cell receptor beta chains from one sample, sequenced in a study of T cell repertoires in cytomegalovirus infection. These receptors have no identified antigens. TCRdb redid the calling of the reads with MiXCR, one entry per CDR3 protein. The table includes roughly 500,000 distinct CDR3 sequences, roughly 34% detected once. Sequencing was performed on cultured PBMCs, taken from culture after CMV antigen stimulation. Every receptor here comes from a human donor in good health (CMV status not recorded). Some clones in this sample may be carry-over from other donors' samples. The CDR3 runs from the conserved cysteine through the conserved F or W. D genes are given only for firm matches. Clone size is shown for a subset of rows, as once, few, many or a class of expanded clone.

DNA	CDR3	size	J	V	D
TGTGCCAGCAGTCCCCGCAGCGGGATTGGGGCCAACGTCCTGACTTTC	CASSPRSGIGANVLTF	few	TRBJ2-6	TRBV12-3/TRBV12-4	TRBD2
TGTGCCAGCAGCTTAGTTGTGGGTGCGGCGTCCGAGCAGTACTTC	CASSLVVGAASEQYF	few	TRBJ2-7	TRBV7-2	-
TGCAGTGCTGGAGAGATCTGGGTCACAGATACGCAGTATTTT	CSAGEIWVTDTQYF	-	TRBJ2-3	TRBV20-1	-
TGTGCCACCAGAATCAGTAATTCACCCCTCCACTTT	CATRISNSPLHF	few	TRBJ1-6	TRBV15	-
TGTGCCAGCAGCTTAGGGTCGGCCGATTTTAACTATGGCTACACCTTC	CASSLGSADFNYGYTF	few	TRBJ1-2	TRBV7-8	-
TGTGCCAGCAGCAGGCACGGGACGCCGCTTACAAATCAGCCCCAGCATTTT	CASSRHGTPLTNQPQHF	many	TRBJ1-5	TRBV7-2	-
TGTGCCAGCAGCTTAGCGCGACGCCTGAACACTGAAGCTTTCTTT	CASSLARRLNTEAFF	-	TRBJ1-1	TRBV7-2	-
TGCAGCGCCAGGGACGGTGGCAATCAGCCCCAGCATTTT	CSARDGGNQPQHF	few	TRBJ1-5	TRBV29-1	-
TGTGCCAGCAGCTGGGGGCAGGAGAACACTGAAGCTTTCTTT	CASSWGQENTEAFF	-	TRBJ1-1	TRBV5-4	-
TGTGCCAGCAGTTACCCGGCTCCGGGAGGGGGCAATGAGCAGTTCTTC	CASSYPAPGGGNEQFF	-	TRBJ2-1	TRBV6-2/TRBV6-3	TRBD2
TGTGCCAGCAGCTTAGGGAGCAAGGCTAATGAAAAACTGTTTTTT	CASSLGSKANEKLFF	-	TRBJ1-4	TRBV11-3	-
TGTGCCAGCAGTGAACCCCTGGACAGGACAGATACGCAGTATTTT	CASSEPLDRTDTQYF	once	TRBJ2-3	TRBV25-1	TRBD1
TGTGCCAGCAGCTCTGGACAGGGGGGCGCTGAAGCTTTCTTT	CASSSGQGGAEAFF	-	TRBJ1-1	TRBV7-2	TRBD1
TGTGCCAGCAGCTTAGGGACAGTAGTGTACAATGAGCAGTTCTTC	CASSLGTVVYNEQFF	-	TRBJ2-1	TRBV11-2	-
TGTGCCAGCAGGAAAGCGGGAGGGGGGAATGAGCAGTTCTTC	CASRKAGGGNEQFF	-	TRBJ2-1	TRBV6-1	TRBD2
TGTGCCAGCAGCTATAAACAGGGATCAGATACGCAGTATTTT	CASSYKQGSDTQYF	-	TRBJ2-3	TRBV27	-
TGCAGTGCTAGAGTATTAGGACAAGTCCAAGAGACCCAGTACTTC	CSARVLGQVQETQYF	few	TRBJ2-5	TRBV20-1	-
TGTGCCAGCAGTTACTCGGACGATCCAGGGACCCAGTACTTC	CASSYSDDPGTQYF	once	TRBJ2-5	TRBV6-6	-
TGTGCCAGCAGCTTATCACTCCGGGAGGGCACCGGGGAGCTGTTTTTT	CASSLSLREGTGELFF	few	TRBJ2-2	TRBV7-3	TRBD2
TGTGCCAGCAGCCAAGTGGGCGGGAGAATCACAGATACGCAGTATTTT	CASSQVGGRITDTQYF	-	TRBJ2-3	TRBV14	TRBD2
TGTGCCAGCAGTGGGACAGTTTGGAGCTCCTATAATTCACCCCTCCACTTT	CASSGTVWSSYNSPLHF	few	TRBJ1-6	TRBV25-1	-
TGCAGCGTTGAAGGGGCCGGCACTAGCGGGACCGCGGTGAACATTCAGTACTTC	CSVEGAGTSGTAVNIQYF	-	TRBJ2-4	TRBV29-1	TRBD2
TGTGCCAGCAGAGACGTCGCACGGTACTCTGGGGCCAACGTCCTGACTTTC	CASRDVARYSGANVLTF	few	TRBJ2-6	TRBV7-2	-
TGTGCCGCGGGAATGTTTCGGGACCGCACTGAAGCTTTCTTT	CAAGMFRDRTEAFF	few	TRBJ1-1	TRBV6-1	-
TGTGCCAGCAGCTTACTCAGGGACTACGAGCAGTACTTC	CASSLLRDYEQYF	-	TRBJ2-7	TRBV7-2	-
TGTGCCAGCAGTCAGGGGCCGAACCAAGAGACCCAGTACTTC	CASSQGPNQETQYF	-	TRBJ2-5	TRBV12-3/TRBV12-4	-
TGTGCCAGCTCACCAGTTGCGCCGATGACCCCCATCGAGCAGTACTTC	CASSPVAPMTPIEQYF	-	TRBJ2-7	TRBV18	-
TGTGCCAGCAGCTTAAGCCATAGCGGGAGGAACGGGGAGCTGTTTTTT	CASSLSHSGRNGELFF	many	TRBJ2-2	TRBV7-2	TRBD2
TGTGCCACCAGTGGTTATACAGGGTATGGCTACACCTTC	CATSGYTGYGYTF	-	TRBJ1-2	TRBV24-1	-
TGTGCCACCAGCAGAGAAGTCGGGGAGACCCAGTACTTC	CATSREVGETQYF	-	TRBJ2-5	TRBV15	-
TGTGCCAGCAGTTCAGGTGGTTGGACAGGGGCCTACGAGCAGTACTTC	CASSSGGWTGAYEQYF	few	TRBJ2-7	TRBV28	TRBD1
TGTGCCAGTAGTTTACTCTCCTTCAACACTGAAGCTTTCTTT	CASSLLSFNTEAFF	-	TRBJ1-1	TRBV19	-
TGCAGTGCTAGATTCGGGGATACGCAGTATTTT	CSARFGDTQYF	-	TRBJ2-3	TRBV20-1	-
TGTGCCAGCAGTGTCCGGGCCAGGGGAAATCAGCCCCAGCATTTT	CASSVRARGNQPQHF	few	TRBJ1-5	TRBV6-1	-
TGTGCCAGAAGCTTGTTCGGGACAGGGGGGAATCCATGGCCCCAGCATTTT	CARSLFGTGGNPWPQHF	once	TRBJ1-5	TRBV5-3	TRBD1
TGTGCCAGCAGTTACCCGCCTTATGGGGAGGATACGCAGTATTTT	CASSYPPYGEDTQYF	-	TRBJ2-3	TRBV6-2/TRBV6-3	-
TGCGCCAGCAGCCAAGAGCCATTCGTAGGGACTGAAGCTTTCTTT	CASSQEPFVGTEAFF	few	TRBJ1-1	TRBV4-1	-